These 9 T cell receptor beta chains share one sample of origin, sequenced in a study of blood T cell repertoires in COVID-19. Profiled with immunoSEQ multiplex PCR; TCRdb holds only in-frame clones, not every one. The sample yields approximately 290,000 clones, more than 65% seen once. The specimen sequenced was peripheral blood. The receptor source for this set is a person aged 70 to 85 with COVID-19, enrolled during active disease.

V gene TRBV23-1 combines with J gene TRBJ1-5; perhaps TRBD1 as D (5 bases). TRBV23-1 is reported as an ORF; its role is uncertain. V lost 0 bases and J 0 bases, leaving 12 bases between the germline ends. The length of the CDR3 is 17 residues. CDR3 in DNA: TGCGCCAGCAGTCAATCGGTGACAGAAGCTAGCAATCAGCCCCAGCATTTT. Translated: CASSQSVTEASNQPQHF.

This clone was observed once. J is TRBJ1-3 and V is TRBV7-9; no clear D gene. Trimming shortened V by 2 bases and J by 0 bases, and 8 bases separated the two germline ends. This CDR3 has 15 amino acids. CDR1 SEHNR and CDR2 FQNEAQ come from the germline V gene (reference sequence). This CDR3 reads CASSLPLNSGNTIYF. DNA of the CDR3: TGTGCCAGCAGCTTACCGTTAAACTCTGGAAACACCATATATTTT. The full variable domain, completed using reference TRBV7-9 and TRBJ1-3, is DTGVSQNPRHKITKRGQNVTFRCDPISEHNRLYWYRQTLGQGPEFLTYFQNEAQLEKSRLLSDRFSAERPKGSFSTLEIQRTEQGDSAMYLCASSLPLNSGNTIYFGEGSWLTVV.

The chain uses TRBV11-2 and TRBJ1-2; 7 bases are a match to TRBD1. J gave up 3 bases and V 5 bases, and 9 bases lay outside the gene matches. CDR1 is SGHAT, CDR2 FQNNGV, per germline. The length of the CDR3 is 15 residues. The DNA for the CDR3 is TGTGCCAGCAGCGCCCTGACAGGGCTCGACTATGGCTACACCTTC. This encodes CASSALTGLDYGYTF.

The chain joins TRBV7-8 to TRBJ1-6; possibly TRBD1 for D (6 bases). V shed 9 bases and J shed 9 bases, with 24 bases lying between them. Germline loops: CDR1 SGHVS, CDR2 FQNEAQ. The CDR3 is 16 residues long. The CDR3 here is CASSPGEGKGGSPLHF. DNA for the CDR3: TGTGCCAGTAGCCCCGGGGAGGGCAAGGGGGGTTCACCCCTCCACTTT.

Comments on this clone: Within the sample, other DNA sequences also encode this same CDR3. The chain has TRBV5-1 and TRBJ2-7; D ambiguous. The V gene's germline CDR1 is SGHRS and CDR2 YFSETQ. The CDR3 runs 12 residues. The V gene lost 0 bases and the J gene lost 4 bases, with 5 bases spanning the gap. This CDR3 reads CASSLGQYEQYF. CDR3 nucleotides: TGCGCCAGCAGCTTGGGCCAGTACGAGCAGTACTTC.

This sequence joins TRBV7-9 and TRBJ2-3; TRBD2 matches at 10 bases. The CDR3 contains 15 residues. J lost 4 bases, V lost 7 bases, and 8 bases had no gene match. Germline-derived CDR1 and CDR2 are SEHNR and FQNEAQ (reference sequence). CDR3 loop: CASTSSGSEADTQYF. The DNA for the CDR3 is TGTGCCAGCACCTCTAGCGGGAGTGAGGCAGATACGCAGTATTTT.

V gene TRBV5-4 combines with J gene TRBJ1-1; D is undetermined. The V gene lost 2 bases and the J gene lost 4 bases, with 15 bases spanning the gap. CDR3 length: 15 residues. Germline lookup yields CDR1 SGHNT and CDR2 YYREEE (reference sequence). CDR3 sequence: CASSLFRQEATEAFF. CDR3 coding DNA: TGTGCCAGCAGCTTATTTCGCCAGGAGGCCACTGAAGCTTTCTTT.

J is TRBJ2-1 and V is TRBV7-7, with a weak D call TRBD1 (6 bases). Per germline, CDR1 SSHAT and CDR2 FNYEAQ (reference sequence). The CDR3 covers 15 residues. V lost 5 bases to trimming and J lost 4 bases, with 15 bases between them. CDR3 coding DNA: TGTGCCAGCAGCCGGGGACAAGGAATATACAATGAGCAGTTCTTC. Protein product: CASSRGQGIYNEQFF.

For the CDR3, the DNA is TGTGCCAGCGGAGGCGGAAGGCTCCTTTCCTACGAGCAGTACTTC. Protein product: CASGGGRLLSYEQYF. The chain has TRBV3-1 (or the pseudogene TRBV3-2) and TRBJ2-7; D possibly corresponds to TRBD2 (5 bases). Germline lookup yields CDR1 LGHDT and CDR2 YNNKEL (reference sequence). The CDR3 sequence is 15 residues long. Trimming left V 8 bases short and J 1 base short, with 18 bases between.